One sample yielded the 3 T cell receptor beta chains listed below, sequenced in a study of human T cells and chemical hapten exposure. Time point noted: healthy volunteer bleed at 2 weeks. RNA extraction used unfractionated whole blood as the source of total RNA. TCRdb fed the RACE reads into MiXCR, producing one record per CDR3 protein. This sample yields some 93,000 distinct CDR3 sequences, of which about 8.6% are seen a single time; 2.5% to 3% belongs to the top ten. The specimen sequenced was whole blood. The source is a female donor in good health. Some clones in this sample may be carry-over from other donors' samples.

This clonotype was seen only a few times. The genes are TRBV9 and TRBJ2-7, with 7 bases identical to TRBD2. This CDR3 comprises 14 residues. V gave up 0 bases and J gave up 5 bases; unmatched junction bases: 5. Germline assignment: CDR1 SGDLS and CDR2 YYNGEE. The chain's CDR3 is CASSVGGRKDEQYF. The CDR3 nucleotides read TGTGCCAGCAGCGTAGGCGGGAGAAAGGACGAGCAGTACTTC. Drawing the rest from reference TRBV9 and TRBJ2-7, the complete variable domain is DSGVTQTPKHLITATGQRVTLRCSPRSGDLSVYWYQQSLDQGLQFLIQYYNGEERAKGNILERFSAQQFPDLHSELNLSSLELGDSALYFCASSVGGRKDEQYFGPGTRLTVT.

The rearrangement uses TRBV18 and TRBJ2-3; D perhaps matches TRBD2 (5 bases). CDR1 is KGHSH and CDR2 is LQKENI in the germline V gene. CDR3 length: 15 residues. The germline V and J ends were trimmed by 6 bases and 0 bases, with 13 bases remaining between them. CDR3 amino acids: CASSRGRVSTDTQYF. As DNA, the CDR3 is TGTGCCAGCTCCAGAGGGCGAGTAAGCACAGATACGCAGTATTTT. Full variable domain (remainder filled in from reference TRBV18 and TRBJ2-3): NAGVMQNPRHLVRRRGQEARLRCSPMKGHSHVYWYRQLPEEGLKFMVYLQKENIIDESGMPKERFSAEFPKEGPSILRIQQVVRGDSAAYFCASSRGRVSTDTQYFGPGTRLTVL.

The chain joins TRBV20-1 to TRBJ1-3; D possibly corresponds to TRBD1 (5 bases). V was pared by 2 bases and J by 0 bases, with 14 bases between. Germline values: CDR1 DFQATT, CDR2 SNEGSKA (reference sequence). CDR3 size: 16 residues. The CDR3 DNA reads TGCAGTGCTAGAAGGGGCGGTGGGTTCTCTGGAAACACCATATATTTT. This encodes CSARRGGGFSGNTIYF.